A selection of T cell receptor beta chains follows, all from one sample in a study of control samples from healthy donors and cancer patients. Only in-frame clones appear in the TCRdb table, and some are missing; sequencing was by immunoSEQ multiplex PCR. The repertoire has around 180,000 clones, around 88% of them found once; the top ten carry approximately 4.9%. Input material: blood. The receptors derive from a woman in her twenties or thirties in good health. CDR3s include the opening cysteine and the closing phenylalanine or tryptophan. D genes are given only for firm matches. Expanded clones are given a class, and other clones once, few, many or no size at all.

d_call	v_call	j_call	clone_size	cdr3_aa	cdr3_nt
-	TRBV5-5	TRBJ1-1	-	CASSGQVGLEAEAFF	TGTGCCAGCAGCGGTCAGGTGGGACTTGAGGCCGAAGCTTTCTTT
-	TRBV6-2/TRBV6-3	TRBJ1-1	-	CASSFGTDPWDTEAFF	TGTGCCAGCAGTTTTGGTACAGACCCCTGGGACACTGAAGCTTTCTTT
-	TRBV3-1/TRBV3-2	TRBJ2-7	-	CASSPRLGRAYEQYF	TGTGCCAGCAGCCCGAGGCTGGGACGGGCCTACGAGCAGTACTTC
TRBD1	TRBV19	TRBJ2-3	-	CASSMGQGAFTDTQYF	TGTGCCAGTAGTATGGGACAGGGGGCCTTCACAGATACGCAGTATTTT
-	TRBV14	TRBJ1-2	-	CASSQVRADNYGYTF	TGTGCCAGCAGCCAAGTTCGGGCGGACAACTATGGCTACACCTTC
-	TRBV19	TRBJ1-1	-	CASKRGRALGENTEAFF	TGTGCCAGTAAACGGGGACGGGCTCTGGGGGAGAACACTGAAGCTTTCTTT
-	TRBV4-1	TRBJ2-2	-	CASSQGSFTGELFF	TGCGCCAGCAGCCAAGGGAGTTTCACCGGGGAGCTGTTTTTT
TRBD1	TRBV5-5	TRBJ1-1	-	CASRFRQGHTEAFF	TGTGCCAGCAGGTTCAGACAGGGACACACTGAAGCTTTCTTT
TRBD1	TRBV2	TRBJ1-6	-	CASDRGSNSPLHF	TGTGCCAGCGACAGGGGAAGCAATTCACCCCTCCACTTT
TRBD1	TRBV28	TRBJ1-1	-	CASSLGGSVTEAFF	TGTGCCAGCAGTCTAGGGGGCTCGGTCACTGAAGCTTTCTTT
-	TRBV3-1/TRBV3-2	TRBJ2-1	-	CASSLRSNEQFF	TGTGCCAGCAGCCTCCGTAGCAATGAGCAGTTCTTC
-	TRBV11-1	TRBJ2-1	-	CASSLVQLLRGDEQFF	TGTGCCAGCAGCTTAGTTCAACTCTTGCGAGGGGATGAGCAGTTCTTC
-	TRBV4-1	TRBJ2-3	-	CASLDRRGSTDTQYF	TGCGCCAGTCTGGACAGGCGGGGGTCCACAGATACGCAGTATTTT
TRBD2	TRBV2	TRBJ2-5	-	CASSVGGGALAQYF	TGTGCCAGCAGTGTGGGCGGGGGGGCATTGGCCCAGTACTTC
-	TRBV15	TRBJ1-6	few	CATSRGGSQYYNSPLHF	TGTGCCACCAGCAGAGGGGGCTCTCAATACTATAATTCACCCCTCCACTTT
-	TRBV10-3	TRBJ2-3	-	CAISESQGTLSTDTQYF	TGTGCCATCAGTGAGTCCCAGGGTACCCTAAGCACAGATACGCAGTATTTT
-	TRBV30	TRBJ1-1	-	CAWGTRQPNTEAFF	TGTGCCTGGGGAACCAGACAGCCGAACACTGAAGCTTTCTTT
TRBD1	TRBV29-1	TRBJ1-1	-	CSVTDRVNTEAFF	TGCAGCGTGACAGACAGGGTGAACACTGAAGCTTTCTTT
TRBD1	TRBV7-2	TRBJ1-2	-	CASSLQTGGNYGYTF	TGTGCCAGCAGCTTACAGACAGGGGGAAACTATGGCTACACCTTC
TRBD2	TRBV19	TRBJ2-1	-	CASSPRLAASSYNEQFF	TGTGCCAGTAGTCCACGACTAGCGGCTAGCTCCTACAATGAGCAGTTCTTC
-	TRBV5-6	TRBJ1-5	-	CASSIGPYSNQPQHF	TGTGCCAGCAGCATCGGACCCTATAGCAATCAGCCCCAGCATTTT
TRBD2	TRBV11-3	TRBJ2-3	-	CASSLTRASGSVDTQYF	TGTGCCAGCAGCTTAACGCGAGCTAGCGGGAGTGTAGATACGCAGTATTTT
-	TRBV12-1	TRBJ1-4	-	CASSLFRGRYNEKLFF	TGTGCCAGCAGCTTATTTCGGGGTCGCTATAATGAAAAACTGTTTTTT
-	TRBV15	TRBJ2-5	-	CATSRDYKETQYF	TGTGCCACCAGCAGAGATTATAAGGAGACCCAGTACTTC
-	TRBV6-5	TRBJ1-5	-	CASKWGGGNQPQHF	TGTGCCAGCAAGTGGGGGGGAGGGAATCAGCCCCAGCATTTT
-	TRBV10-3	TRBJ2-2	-	CAISERGWQTTGELFF	TGTGCCATCAGTGAGCGGGGTTGGCAGACGACCGGGGAGCTGTTTTTT
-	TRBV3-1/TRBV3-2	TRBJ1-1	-	CASSQDYFGPNTEAFF	TGTGCCAGCAGCCAAGATTATTTCGGGCCGAACACTGAAGCTTTCTTT
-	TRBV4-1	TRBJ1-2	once	CASSQDSRSYGYTF	TGCGCCAGCAGCCAAGATAGTAGATCCTATGGCTACACCTTC
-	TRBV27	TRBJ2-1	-	CASSFTSVYNEQFF	TGTGCCAGCAGTTTTACATCCGTCTACAATGAGCAGTTCTTC
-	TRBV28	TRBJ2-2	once	CASKFAGELFF	TGTGCCAGCAAGTTTGCCGGGGAGCTGTTTTTT
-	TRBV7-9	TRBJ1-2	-	CASSSRGNYGYTF	TGTGCCAGCAGCTCCAGGGGAAACTATGGCTACACCTTC
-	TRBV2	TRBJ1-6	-	CASSERVGGYNSPLHF	TGTGCCAGCAGTGAAAGGGTAGGGGGATATAATTCACCCCTCCACTTT
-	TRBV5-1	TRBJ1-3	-	CASSLVFGLSSGNTIYF	TGCGCCAGCAGCTTGGTATTCGGTTTGTCGAGTGGAAACACCATATATTTT
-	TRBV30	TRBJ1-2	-	CAWREQGPGYTF	TGTGCCTGGAGGGAACAGGGTCCTGGCTACACCTTC
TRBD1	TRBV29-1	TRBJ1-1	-	CSVDGGVQGVAFF	TGCAGCGTTGATGGTGGAGTTCAGGGGGTGGCTTTCTTT
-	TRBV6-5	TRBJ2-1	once	CASSPTSYNEQFF	TGTGCCAGCAGCCCAACTAGCTACAATGAGCAGTTCTTC
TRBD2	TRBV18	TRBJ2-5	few	CASSPTGLAGKETQYF	TGTGCCAGCTCACCCACAGGACTAGCGGGAAAAGAGACCCAGTACTTC
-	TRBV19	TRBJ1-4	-	CASGGDTEKLFF	TGTGCCAGTGGGGGAGATACTGAAAAACTGTTTTTT
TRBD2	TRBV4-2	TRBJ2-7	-	CASSQVGTSGLYEQYF	TGTGCCAGCAGCCAAGTCGGTACTAGCGGTTTATACGAGCAGTACTTC
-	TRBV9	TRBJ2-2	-	CASSVVTGELFF	TGTGCCAGCAGCGTAGTCACCGGGGAGCTGTTTTTT
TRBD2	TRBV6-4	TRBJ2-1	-	CASSDTPIAGGLDEQFF	TGTGCCAGCAGTGACACCCCGATAGCGGGGGGGCTTGATGAGCAGTTCTTC